This TCR beta chain is drawn from a study of CD8+ T cells in alopecia areata. The CDR3 extends over 13 amino acids. Germline V lookup: CDR1 SGHDT, CDR2 YYEEEE. V was clipped by 0 bases and J by 3 bases, with 6 bases between them. Overall study findings and caveats: Clonality exceeded that of normal scalp in lesional scalp, most notably in alopecia totalis/universalis. Sequencing of scalp samples also includes resident alphabeta T cells from normal skin.

RNA, once extracted, was reverse transcribed into cDNA for use as the sequencing template. Only in-frame clones appear in the TCRdb table, and some are missing; sequencing was by immunoSEQ multiplex PCR. The table lists 140,000 to 150,000 clones, approximately 65% of them singletons. A single count supports this clone. As yet, its antigen is unknown. The receptor was derived from a human donor in good health. The V and J genes are TRBV5-6 and TRBJ1-2; D is uncertain. Sample: CD8+ T cells sorted from blood. CDR3 region: CASSLGQDYGYTF. Written as DNA, the CDR3 is TGTGCCAGCAGCTTGGGTCAGGACTATGGCTACACCTTC.